The clone carrying this T cell receptor beta chain was observed once. The antigen remains undetermined. Clones were read by immunoSEQ multiplex PCR, and TCRdb kept only the in-frame ones, dropping some. Among approximately 100,000 clones listed, roughly 87% were seen once. This sample was included in a study of T cell responses to AZD1222 COVID-19 vaccine. Study-wide findings and caveats: Receipt of two AZD1222 doses was followed by a rise in Spike-specific TCR breadth and depth. The span of vaccine-associated CD4 TCRs extended across spike, with dominance at 160-218 and 743-854.

The CDR3 contains 14 residues. With 0 bases removed from V and 5 bases from J, the gap between germline ends came to 10 bases. CDR1 is MNHEY and CDR2 is SMNVEV in the germline V gene (reference sequence). Specimen: peripheral blood, collected on day 0 of AZD1222 vaccination. This sequence originates from an adult in good health. This chain connects TRBV27 to TRBJ1-1; D not certain. In DNA, the CDR3 is TGTGCCAGCAGTTTATCATGGGGTAATACTGAAGCTTTCTTT. This codes for CASSLSWGNTEAFF.